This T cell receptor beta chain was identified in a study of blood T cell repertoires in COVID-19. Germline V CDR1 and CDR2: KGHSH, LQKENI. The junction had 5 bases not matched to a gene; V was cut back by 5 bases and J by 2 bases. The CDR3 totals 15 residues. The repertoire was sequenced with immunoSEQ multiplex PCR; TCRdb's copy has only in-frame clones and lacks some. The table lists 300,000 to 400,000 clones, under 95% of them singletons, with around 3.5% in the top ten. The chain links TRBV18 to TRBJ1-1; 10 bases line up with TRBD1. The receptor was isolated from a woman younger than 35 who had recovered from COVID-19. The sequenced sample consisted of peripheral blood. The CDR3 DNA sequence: TGTGCCAGCTCAATTAGGACAGGGGGAAACACTGAAGCTTTCTTT. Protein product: CASSIRTGGNTEAFF.